A single TCR beta chain is shown here with its context. Germline lookup yields CDR1 MNHEY and CDR2 SVGAGI. There are 14 residues in the CDR3. The ends were cut back, 3 bases at V and 4 bases at J, with 10 bases in the middle. Only in-frame clones appear in the TCRdb table, and some are missing; sequencing was by immunoSEQ multiplex PCR. The sample records about 94,000 clones, around nine tenths being singletons. The data originate from a study of control samples from healthy donors and cancer patients. This chain uses TRBV6-5 with TRBJ1-5, with D tentatively TRBD1 (5 bases). Sequences were obtained from blood. The source of this sequence is a woman between 18 and 29 years old in good health. The CDR3 is CASSYGGLNQPQHF. In DNA form, the CDR3 reads TGTGCCAGCAGTTATGGGGGGTTAAATCAGCCCCAGCATTTT.